Here is one TCR beta chain with its context. Its specificity is unknown. A second PCR, run for about 7 to 11 cycles, used a sample-barcoded 5' primer plus a J-beta primer mix. Each cDNA molecule was tagged by a template-switch adaptor that had 12 random nucleotides. MiXCR, run by TCRdb on the 5' RACE reads, gives a single entry per CDR3 protein. This repertoire shows more than 650,000 distinct CDR3 sequences, around half found once; its top ten account for about two fifths. Trimming cost V 7 bases and J 0 bases, with 19 bases left between them. CDR1 WSHSY and CDR2 SAAADI come from the germline V gene. This CDR3 contains 17 residues. This sample stems from a study of blood T cells in healthy people across ages. General study points: Significant beta diversity loss was already apparent by age approximately 40, declining roughly linearly.

The rearrangement joins TRBV10-2 to TRBJ1-3; D remains ambiguous. The receptor was isolated from a man older than 75 in good health. The sequenced sample was blood. The CDR3 spells CASTVGILKSSGNTIYF. The CDR3 nucleotides are TGCGCCAGCACAGTGGGGATCCTTAAGAGCTCTGGAAACACCATATATTTT.